The TCR beta chain under discussion was sequenced for a study of shared clonotypes between healthy human individuals. Study as a whole: Each donor's CD4 naive and CD4 memory cells filled three plates apiece, CD8 naive two, and CD8 memory one. General study points: Genetic and exposure-history diversity was limited by the small donor number. Across subsets, estimated richness was generally greater for naive than for memory populations.

Germline assignment: CDR1 KGHSH and CDR2 LQKENI. CDR3 length equals 15 residues. V was clipped by 0 bases and J by 2 bases, with 8 bases between them. Of note for this clone: The antigen is unknown.

Here immunoSEQ multiplex PCR was the method, and the copy in TCRdb shows in-frame clones only, minus some. Among more than 1 million clones listed, 70% to 80% were seen once. The source material was memory CD4+ T cells from PBMCs. Subset reported: CD45RA-negative fraction. The sequence was collected from a man aged 18-30 years in good health. Some clones in this sample may be carry-over from other donors' samples. The V and J genes are TRBV18 and TRBJ1-3, with no clear D. CDR3 region: CASSPPRAAGNTIYF. Here the CDR3 DNA reads TGTGCCAGCTCACCACCGCGCGCGGCTGGAAACACCATATATTTT.